One sample yielded the 2 T cell receptor beta chains listed below, sequenced in a study of blood T cell repertoires in COVID-19. Libraries were prepared by immunoSEQ multiplex PCR; TCRdb keeps only in-frame clonotypes and omits some of them. This table holds approximately 250,000 clones, about 91% found once. The sequencing input was PBMCs or T cells enriched from blood (not recorded which). These receptors were taken from a woman aged 40 to 50 with acute COVID-19.

The chain is built from TRBV14 and TRBJ2-4, with 8 bases lining up with TRBD2. Germline CDR1 and CDR2: SGHDN and FVKESK. V shed 4 bases and J 1 base; nucleotides not matched to a gene: 6. CDR3 length: 16 residues. In DNA, the CDR3 is TGTGCCAGCAGCCCCCGGGGGGGGGCGGCCAAAAACATTCAGTACTTC. It is translated as CASSPRGGAAKNIQYF.

Here the CDR3 DNA reads TGTGCCAGCAGCTTGGACAGGGGTAACTCCTACGAGCAGTACGTC. It translates to CASSLDRGNSYEQYV. The chain joins TRBV5-4 to TRBJ2-7, with TRBD1 identical over 7 bases. J lost 0 bases, V lost 0 bases, and 3 bases had no gene match. Per germline, CDR1 SGHNT and CDR2 YYREEE (reference sequence). The CDR3 sequence is 15 residues long.